Sequencing of this T cell receptor (beta chain) was carried out in a study of blood T cell repertoires in COVID-19 (dated by TCRdb to 2020 to 2021). Background for the entire study: Samples covering the acute and convalescent phases of COVID-19 were provided by collaborators in the United States, Italy and Spain. The material from the prospective study consisted of cDNA or gDNA derived from T cells, B-cell-depleted T cells, or PBMCs. Subjects who had been exposed to COVID-19, were actively infected with it, or had recovered from it provided the deeply sampled blood TCRbeta repertoires that made up the dataset. The repertoires were made available in a free public database intended to serve as a resource for research on the immune response to SARS-CoV-2. The samples were drawn from two sources: the first 160 participants of the ongoing ImmuneRACE study, and 1,000 to 1,500 subjects contributed by 6 global collaborators. The sample metadata nearly always contained a de-identified subject ID, COVID-19 status, age in years and sex. Where HLA class I and class II types were available, the types were taken from metadata supplied by the sample provider, not from assay-based typing.

As concerns this clone: Its antigen is currently not known. Per-base qualities were not stored, and no clone one base away is much larger.

Trimming at the junction amounts to 5 bases on V and 0 bases on J, and the germline ends lie 11 bases apart. CDR1 and CDR2 are read off the germline V gene (reference sequence) as PRHDT and FYEKMQ. Counted from cysteine to phenylalanine, this CDR3 has 14 amino acids. Only CDR3 DNA remains: 42 bases, in frame from the first base. Each collaborating institution followed its own protocols to collect whole blood in K2EDTA tubes. Collaborator samples were shipped for TCRbeta analysis as frozen whole blood, isolated PBMCs, or DNA extracted from either sample type. TCRbeta CDR3 regions were amplified from genomic DNA using the immunoSEQ Assay, a bias-controlled multiplex PCR. In the authors' own workflow: Nucleated cell counts per sample were estimated from amplification of reference gene primers within the assay. To quantify the absolute abundance of each unique TCRbeta CDR3 rearrangement, sequence reads were collapsed and filtered. Productive Simpson clonality was computed per sample as the square root of Simpson's diversity index over productive rearrangements. TCRdb holds this immuneACCESS table with in-frame rearrangements only. Some clones are missing; in checked studies, unresolved V genes explain under half, and the rest has no known cause. Clone size and the V and J calls come from that table; the DNA yielded D and trimming. Within this sample are about 120,000 clones, with roughly nine tenths of them counted one time only. Roughly 4.5% of the sample comes from the top ten.

On the study overall, not on this receptor specifically: The amount of clinical and demographic metadata varied by source and participant and was provided uncurated.

The source of this sequence is a man aged 35 to 55 with acute or convalescent COVID-19. Sequencing was carried out using peripheral blood. Rearrangement joined TRBV13 to TRBJ2-7; the D gene is perhaps TRBD1, from 6 matching bases. The CDR3 region has the sequence CASSIRTASYEQYF. The sequence in DNA is TGTGCCAGCAGCATCCGGACAGCCTCCTACGAGCAGTACTTC.